The 19 T cell receptor beta chains listed next were all sequenced from one sample in a study of cytomegalovirus exposure and HLA in healthy donors. The study ran its PCR with 60 Vbeta and 13 Jbeta primers. TCRdb keeps only in-frame clones here, not all; method: immunoSEQ multiplex PCR. The sample has about 270,000 clones, around two thirds seen once. The sequenced sample consisted of PBMCs. The receptor set was obtained from a female donor in good health and CMV-seronegative.

In its sample, this clone was seen a few times. The chain carries TRBV5-1 and TRBJ1-1, with D possibly being TRBD1 (5 bases). Germline CDR1 SGHRS, CDR2 YFSETQ. The CDR3 is made up of 14 amino acids. Trimming shortened V by 3 bases and J by 4 bases, and 13 bases separated the two germline ends. The CDR3 sequence is CASSWGGDATEAFF. In DNA form, the CDR3 reads TGCGCCAGCAGCTGGGGGGGGGACGCCACTGAAGCTTTCTTT.

The rearrangement uses TRBV6-1 and TRBJ2-1; weak D call: TRBD1 (5 bases). The CDR3 runs 16 residues. Between the trimmed V and J ends, which lost 4 bases and 2 bases, there was a span of 15 bases. CDR1 MNHNS and CDR2 SASEGT come from the germline V gene. For the CDR3, the DNA is TGTGCCAGCAGTGGGAGACAGCCTGGGACCTACAATGAGCAGTTCTTC. It specifies CASSGRQPGTYNEQFF.

V is TRBV6-1 and J is TRBJ2-7; no clear D. V was cut by 5 bases and J by 1 base, with 9 bases left in between. CDR1 MNHNS and CDR2 SASEGT come from the germline V gene. The CDR3 runs 13 residues. CDR3 region: CASSPSRSYEQYF. CDR3 nucleotides: TGTGCCAGCAGTCCGAGCAGGTCCTACGAGCAGTACTTC.

This clone has only one observation. The chain recombines TRBV5-6 with TRBJ2-5; no firm D call. V was cut by 1 base and J by 4 bases, with 5 bases left in between. CDR1 is SGHDT and CDR2 is YYEEEE in the germline V gene. The CDR3 has 12 residues. The CDR3 here is CASSLQRETQYF. The CDR3 DNA follows: TGTGCCAGCAGCTTGCAGCGAGAGACCCAGTACTTC.

The chain uses TRBV5-6 and TRBJ2-1, with TRBD2 matching over 9 bases. There are 17 residues in the CDR3. The J segment lost 5 bases and the V segment lost 1 base, leaving 10 bases of the junction unmatched. CDR1 is SGHDT, CDR2 YYEEEE, per germline. CDR3 DNA sequence: TGTGCCAGCAGCTTGTTGTTGCCGACTAGCGGACACAATGAGCAGTTCTTC. Its translation: CASSLLLPTSGHNEQFF.

The V call is TRBV9, the J call TRBJ1-5; weak D call: TRBD1 (5 bases). Trimming took off 0 bases at V and 6 bases at J, with 10 bases between the two ends. CDR1 and CDR2 from the germline V gene are SGDLS and YYNGEE. This CDR3 comprises 14 residues. CDR3 DNA sequence: TGTGCCAGCAGCGTAGATAGGGGCAGTCAGCCCCAGCATTTT. Protein product: CASSVDRGSQPQHF.

V usage is TRBV7-2 and J usage is TRBJ2-3; 8 nucleotides match TRBD2. This CDR3 region has 18 residues. Germline V gene data show CDR1 as SGHTA and CDR2 as FQGNSA. V lost 5 bases, J lost 4 bases, and 17 bases stayed unmatched. Written as DNA, the CDR3 is TGTGCCAGCAGCCTAGGCCTCGCACGCGGGAGGTGGGCAGATACGCAGTATTTT. It specifies CASSLGLARGRWADTQYF.

Of note for this clone: A read error may produce the germline difference seen at one junction end. The V gene is TRBV7-3, the J gene TRBJ1-1; possible D gene TRBD1, 5 bases. Germline-derived CDR1 and CDR2 are SGHTA and FQGTGA. CDR3 size: 16 residues. CDR3 DNA: TGTTCCAGCACCCGGACCCCACAGGTGCTGAACACTGAAGCTTTCTTT. Its translation: CSSTRTPQVLNTEAFF.

The chain is built from TRBV19 and TRBJ2-1; D remains unclear. The CDR3 consists of 16 residues. V lost 3 bases, J lost 7 bases, and 19 bases lay in between. Germline V gene sequence: CDR1 LNHDA, CDR2 SQIVND (reference sequence). CDR3 protein: CASSIPPNYPWNEQFF. CDR3 in DNA: TGTGCCAGTAGTATCCCCCCAAACTATCCGTGGAATGAGCAGTTCTTC. Drawing the rest from reference TRBV19 and TRBJ2-1, the complete variable domain is DGGITQSPKYLFRKEGQNVTLSCEQNLNHDAMYWYRQDPGQGLRLIYYSQIVNDFQKGDIAEGYSVSREKKESFPLTVTSAQKNPTAFYLCASSIPPNYPWNEQFFGPGTRLTVL.

This clone came up a few times. This chain connects TRBV6-6 to TRBJ1-5; D might be TRBD1 (6 bases). The CDR3 runs 14 residues. V was clipped by 1 base and J by 3 bases, with 7 bases between them. Germline V gene data show CDR1 as MNHNY and CDR2 as SVGAGI (reference sequence). The CDR3 spells CASSYWDTNQPQHF. In DNA, the CDR3 is TGTGCCAGCAGTTACTGGGACACCAATCAGCCCCAGCATTTT.

This rearrangement joins TRBV27 to TRBJ2-1; maybe TRBD2 (5 bases). Germline values: CDR1 MNHEY, CDR2 SMNVEV (reference sequence). This CDR3 spans 14 amino acids. The DNA for the CDR3 is TGTGCTTCAACTAGTAATCTTCACAATTATGAGCAGTTCTTC. Amino acid sequence: CASTSNLHNYEQFF.

The rearrangement links TRBV5-4 to TRBJ2-1, with D perhaps matching TRBD1 (6 bases). Looked up from germline, CDR1 is SGHNT and CDR2 is YYREEE (reference sequence). Trimming pared 10 bases from V and 0 bases from J, leaving 11 bases between. This CDR3 contains 13 residues. The CDR3 DNA reads TGTGCCGGGGGCCGCGGCTCCTACAATGAGCAGTTCTTC. It encodes CAGGRGSYNEQFF.

This chain joins TRBV5-6 and TRBJ2-3, with 9 nucleotides matching TRBD2. The CDR3 is 15 residues long. Germline CDR1 and CDR2: SGHDT and YYEEEE. After removal of 4 bases from V and 5 bases from J, the junction contained 8 bases not matched to a gene. CDR3 residues: CASSMAGLALDTQYF. The DNA of the CDR3 is TGTGCCAGCAGCATGGCGGGACTAGCTTTAGATACGCAGTATTTT.

This sequence joins TRBV2 and TRBJ1-5; D is unclear. V was cut by 7 bases and J by 10 bases, with 14 bases left in between. Germline-derived CDR1 and CDR2 are SNHLY and FYNNEI. This CDR3 has 12 amino acids. CDR3 nucleotide sequence: TGTGCCAGCACCTCAGGTACCGGCCCCCAGCATTTT. Protein product: CASTSGTGPQHF.

V gene TRBV4-1 combines with J gene TRBJ1-2; D uncertain. The CDR3 consists of 15 residues. Germline V CDR1 and CDR2: MGHRA, YSYEKL. V was clipped by 4 bases and J by 0 bases, with 12 bases between them. CDR3: CASSPTVHPNYGYTF. The CDR3 region has the DNA TGCGCCAGCAGCCCCACAGTTCACCCTAACTATGGCTACACCTTC.

Of note for this clone: Mismatch with germline at one junction end may stem from a read error. The gene calls are TRBV7-9 and TRBJ2-7; maybe TRBD1 (6 bases). The CDR3 has 14 amino acids. The germline V gene encodes CDR1 SEHNR and CDR2 FQNEAQ (reference sequence). CDR3 region: CSSSSQGKPYEQYF. CDR3 nucleotides: TGTTCCAGCAGCTCACAGGGAAAACCCTACGAGCAGTACTTC.

The chain couples TRBV4-1 to TRBJ2-5; 8 nucleotides match TRBD2. The CDR3 extends over 18 amino acids. Losses at the gene ends were 1 base for V and 1 base for J; bases not matched to a gene: 11. CDR1 and CDR2 (germline): MGHRA, YSYEKL. The CDR3 nucleotides read TGCGCCAGCAGCCAAGTCGATGGTATAGCGGGACCCCAAGAGACCCAGTACTTC. Its protein product is CASSQVDGIAGPQETQYF.

The V gene is TRBV14, the J gene TRBJ1-2, with 7 positions matching TRBD1. The length of the CDR3 is 14 residues. CDR1 is SGHDN, CDR2 FVKESK, per germline. V lost 2 bases, J lost 2 bases, and 2 bases stayed unmatched. The CDR3 region is CASSQMTGNYGYTF. The CDR3 DNA follows: TGTGCCAGCAGCCAAATGACAGGGAACTATGGCTACACCTTC.

The chain recombines TRBV27 with TRBJ2-5, with 9 bases identical to TRBD1. V lost 5 bases to trimming and J lost 4 bases; unmatched junction nucleotides: 8. CDR3 size: 15 residues. Germline V gene sequence: CDR1 MNHEY, CDR2 SMNVEV (reference sequence). As DNA, the CDR3 is TGTGCCAGCAGTACAGGGGGCGGTGATTTAGAGACCCAGTACTTC. Its translation: CASSTGGGDLETQYF.